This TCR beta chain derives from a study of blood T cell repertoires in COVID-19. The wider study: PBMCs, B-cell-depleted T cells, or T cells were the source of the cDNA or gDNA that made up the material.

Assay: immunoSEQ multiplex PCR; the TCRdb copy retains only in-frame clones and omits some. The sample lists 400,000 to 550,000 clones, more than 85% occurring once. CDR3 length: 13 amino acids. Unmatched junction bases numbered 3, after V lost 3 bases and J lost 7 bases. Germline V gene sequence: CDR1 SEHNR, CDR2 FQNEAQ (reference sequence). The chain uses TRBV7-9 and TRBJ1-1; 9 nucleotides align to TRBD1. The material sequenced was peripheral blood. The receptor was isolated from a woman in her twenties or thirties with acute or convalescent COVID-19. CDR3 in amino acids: CASSLGQGFEAFF. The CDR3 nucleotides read TGTGCCAGCAGCTTGGGACAGGGCTTTGAAGCTTTCTTT.